This T cell receptor (beta chain) was identified during a study of T cell changes during pregnancy in multiple sclerosis (dated by TCRdb to about 2019). For the study in its entirety: In women with multiple sclerosis, the researchers looked at how the T cell repertoire shifted as pregnancy progressed.

Library preparation was by the immunoSEQ multiplex PCR assay. As stored in TCRdb, this immuneACCESS dataset retains in-frame rearrangements with V and J assigned. A fraction of the clones does not appear; measured against another copy, unresolved V genes explain less than half of the discrepancy, and the remainder lacks a known reason. The sample table records approximately 100,000 clones; approximately 90% of these occur just once. The ten largest clones capture approximately 1.2% of the sample. The CDR3 covers 16 residues, taking in both the cysteine and the phenylalanine. Of the read, only the CDR3 DNA is kept; its 48 bases are in frame from base 1. Compared with germline, V lacks 2 bases and J lacks 1 base; bases without a gene match: 3. Per the germline V gene (reference sequence), SGHNT is the CDR1 and YYREEE is the CDR2. Remarks on this clone: Its target antigen remains unknown. No base quality values were provided; no much bigger clone lies one nucleotide off.

Source: peripheral blood, taken in the second trimester of pregnancy. Here the chain combines TRBV5-4 and TRBJ2-6, and 7 junctional nucleotides match TRBD1. This clonotype was sampled from a female donor with multiple sclerosis, enrolled in a pregnancy study. The CDR3 here reads CASSFTGVSGANVLTF. The bases read TGTGCCAGCAGCTTCACAGGGGTGTCTGGGGCCAACGTCCTGACTTTC.